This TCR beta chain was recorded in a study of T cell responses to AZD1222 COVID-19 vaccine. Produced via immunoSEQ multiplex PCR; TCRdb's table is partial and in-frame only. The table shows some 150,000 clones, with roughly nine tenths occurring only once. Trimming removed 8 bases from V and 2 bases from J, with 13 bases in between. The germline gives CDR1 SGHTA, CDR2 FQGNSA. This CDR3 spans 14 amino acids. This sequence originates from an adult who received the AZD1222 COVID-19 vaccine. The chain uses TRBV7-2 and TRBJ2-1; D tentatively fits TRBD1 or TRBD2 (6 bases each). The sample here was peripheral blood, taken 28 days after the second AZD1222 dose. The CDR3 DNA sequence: TGTGCCAGCCGCGAGGGGGGACCCTACAATGAGCAGTTCTTC. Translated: CASREGGPYNEQFF.